Sequencing of this TCR beta chain was carried out in a study of blood T cell repertoires in COVID-19. The wider study: Spain, Italy and the United States supplied samples that represented acute and convalescent COVID-19. T cells, B-cell-depleted T cells, or PBMCs provided the cDNA or gDNA that served as material.

V dropped 4 bases and J dropped 8; count of bases not matched to a gene: 10. Germline V gene sequence: CDR1 SGHRS, CDR2 YFSETQ. This CDR3 comprises 15 residues. Methods used by the authors: Reference gene primers were amplified, and this amplification served to estimate nucleated cell counts. TCRdb's copy holds only in-frame clones and misses some; the assay was immunoSEQ multiplex PCR. V and J calls and clone size follow that table, whereas D and trimming were derived from the DNA. Here the sample spans about 130,000 clones, roughly 86% being singletons. This receptor was obtained from a woman aged 45-60 years who had recovered from COVID-19. This chain joins TRBV5-1 and TRBJ2-1, with 9 bases matching TRBD2. The specimen was peripheral blood. CDR3 sequence: CASSPPGLAIYEQFF. Written as DNA, the CDR3 is TGCGCCAGCAGCCCTCCGGGACTAGCAATTTATGAGCAGTTCTTC.